This T cell receptor beta chain was recovered during a study of cytomegalovirus exposure and HLA in healthy donors. Study as a whole: Samples from HLA-typed donors yielded about 85 million unique TCRs in an early data release. Study outcomes and limitations: The study recorded over 150 TCR beta chains that were cytomegalovirus-associated.

PCR employed 60 Vbeta and 13 Jbeta primers. TCRdb keeps only in-frame clones here, not all; method: immunoSEQ multiplex PCR. The sample holds approximately 170,000 clones, 85% seen once. In the case of this clone: Its antigen is still unknown.

CDR3 length: 13 amino acids. V was pared by 4 bases and J by 8 bases, with 5 bases of the junction left unmatched. Germline loops: CDR1 SGDLS, CDR2 YYNGEE. The sequencing input was PBMCs. J is TRBJ2-1 and V is TRBV9, with 8 bases identical to TRBD2. This receptor was taken from a boy younger than 10 in good health and CMV-seronegative. The CDR3 nucleotides are TGTGCCAGCAGCTCCCGGGGGGGGGATGAGCAGTTCTTC. This encodes CASSSRGGDEQFF.